This T cell receptor (beta chain) was captured in a study of blood T cell repertoires in COVID-19. Study context: There were acute and convalescent COVID-19 samples, and they came from the United States, Italy and Spain. Nucleic acid was either cDNA or gDNA, and it came from T cells, B-cell-depleted T cells, or PBMCs.

This CDR3 contains 14 residues. Trimming removed 4 bases from V and 1 base from J, with 10 bases in between. CDR1 and CDR2 from the germline V gene are SGHRS and YFSETQ. Authors' data handling: Quantification of nucleated cells was approximated via reference gene primer amplification. TCRdb's copy holds only in-frame clones and misses some; the assay was immunoSEQ multiplex PCR. The V and J calls and clone size are taken from that table; D and trimming were inferred from the DNA. This table holds some 75,000 clones, approximately 86% found once. Sample: peripheral blood. The receptor's source is an elderly man with COVID-19, enrolled during active disease. The chain links TRBV5-1 to TRBJ2-3; D may be TRBD1 (5 bases). This CDR3 reads CASSGQTGTDTQYF. CDR3 sequence (DNA): TGCGCCAGCAGCGGGCAGACAGGCACAGATACGCAGTATTTT. Full variable domain (outside the CDR3, taken from reference TRBV5-1 and TRBJ2-3): KAGVTQTPRYLIKTRGQQVTLSCSPISGHRSVSWYQQTPGQGLQFLFEYFSETQRNKGNFPGRFSGRQFSNSRSEMNVSTLELGDSALYLCASSGQTGTDTQYFGPGTRLTVL.